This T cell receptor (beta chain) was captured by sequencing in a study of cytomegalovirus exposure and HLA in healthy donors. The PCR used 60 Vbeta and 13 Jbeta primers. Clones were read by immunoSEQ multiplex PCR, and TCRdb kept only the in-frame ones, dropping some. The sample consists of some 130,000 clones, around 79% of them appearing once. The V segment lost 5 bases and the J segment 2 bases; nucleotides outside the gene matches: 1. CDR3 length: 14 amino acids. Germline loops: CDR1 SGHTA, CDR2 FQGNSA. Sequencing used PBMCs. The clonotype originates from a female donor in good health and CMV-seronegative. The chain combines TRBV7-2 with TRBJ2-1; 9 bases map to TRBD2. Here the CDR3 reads CASSGGGAYNEQFF. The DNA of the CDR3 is TGTGCCAGCAGCGGCGGGGGGGCCTACAATGAGCAGTTCTTC.